This T cell receptor beta chain was retrieved from a study of cytomegalovirus exposure and HLA in healthy donors. On the study more broadly: Earlier work reported approximately 110 million unique TCR beta sequences from some 180 million T cells.

CDR1 is LNHDA and CDR2 is SQIVND in the germline V gene (reference sequence). Germline trimming cut 5 bases from V and 8 bases from J; bases unmatched to any gene: 6. The CDR3 has 16 amino acids. Primers included in the PCR were 60 Vbeta and 13 Jbeta primers. Sequencing was performed with immunoSEQ multiplex PCR; in TCRdb, only in-frame clones are kept and a portion is missing. This listing includes 130,000 to 150,000 clones. On this clone itself: What it binds is not known.

Study-level results: Looking again later, the authors saw that most CMV-associated TCR beta chains seemed HLA-restricted. Reports indicate that TCR beta sequences accurately predicted the HLA-A and HLA-B alleles of most subjects.

The clonotype originates from a woman between 50 and 59 years old in good health and CMV-seronegative. V and J are TRBV19 and TRBJ2-2; 15 bases line up with TRBD2. Material for sequencing was PBMCs. Written as DNA, the CDR3 is TGTGCCAGTAGTTTCCGGACTAGCGGGGGGGCAGGGGAGCTGTTTTTT. Translating gives CASSFRTSGGAGELFF.